The source of this TCR beta chain is a study of OX40 agonist ivuxolimab in advanced cancers. About the research overall: Averaging approximately 60 years in age, with a range of 23 to 79, the cohort was approximately 87% male. Previous treatment with anti-PD-1, anti-PD-L1 or anti-CTLA-4 therapy was allowed; 30% to 50% had received some. Study results and caveats: Clones of CD4+ and CD8+ blood T cells grew by week 6 at doses of 0.1 to 3.0 mg/kg. CD8+ T cells averaged more expanded clones than CD4+.

For this clone: The antigen remains unidentified. Relative to the germline gene, one junction end is altered; a read error may explain this.

CDR1 and CDR2 from the germline V gene are MDHEN and SYDVKM. The CDR3 loop spans 15 amino acids. Assay used: immunoSEQ multiplex PCR; TCRdb lists only in-frame clones, some missing. The table lists 50,000 or so clones, 80% to 90% of them singletons, with about 0.8% in the top ten. The sample was CD4+ or CD8+ T cells sorted from blood, taken in a trial of the OX40 agonist ivuxolimab. The chain is built from TRBV28 and TRBJ1-2; 7 bases are shared with TRBD1. The source of this sequence is an adult with an advanced solid tumor such as melanoma, head and neck, liver or kidney cancer. The CDR3 spells CASSTIHRTGALSDF. The CDR3, as DNA: TGTGCCAGCAGTACCATTCATAGGACAGGAGCCCTATCCGACTTC.